This T cell receptor beta chain was sequenced in a study of regulatory T cells in long-lasting Graves disease. Germline loops: CDR1 WSHSY, CDR2 SAAADI. V was clipped by 8 bases and J by 4 bases, with 13 bases between them. The CDR3 covers 13 residues. Findings and caveats of the study: Thyroid tissue went unstudied; only peripheral blood was examined.

The time point here: newly diagnosed GD, antithyroid drugs for less than 3 months. PBMC RNA was the source of the TCR library. This clonotype has a handful of counts. What it binds is not known. To make TCR beta libraries, researchers used iRepertoire HTBI primers and Arm-PCR of CDR3 regions. TCRdb reanalysed the multiplex PCR reads using MiXCR and keeps one entry per CDR3 protein. Counted here are around 250,000 distinct CDR3 sequences, about 17% occurring once; the ten biggest clones make up 14%. These data were also filed under a second study, of T cells in Graves' hyperthyroidism and ophthalmopathy. Per that study: The primer set for the first-round RT-PCR of the TCR CDR3 was HTBI.

This rearrangement joins TRBV10-2 to TRBJ2-3; a possible D gene is TRBD2 (7 bases). The starting material was peripheral blood mononuclear cells (PBMCs), obtained at new diagnosis, from a patient treated with antithyroid drugs. This sequence originates from a woman aged 25 to 39 with Graves disease. CDR3 protein: CASLGGGADTQYF. The CDR3 nucleotides are TGCGCCAGCCTGGGAGGGGGAGCAGATACGCAGTATTTT.